This T cell receptor (beta chain) was sequenced in a study of T cells in Graves' hyperthyroidism and ophthalmopathy. RNA transcripts provided the source from which TCR beta CDR3 regions were amplified. First-round RT-PCR with HTBI primers amplified the TCR CDR3 region. TCRdb analysed the multiplex PCR reads with MiXCR anew, one entry per CDR3 protein. The data show hundreds of thousands of distinct CDR3 sequences, roughly 16% seen once. Out of approximately 9.9 ml of fresh peripheral blood came the PBMCs. This clonotype was picked up a small number of times. Its specificity is unknown. Whole-study results and caveats: Blood samples included most of the expanded thyroid clonotypes exceeding 0.001. Model output signaled ophthalmopathy a median approximately 6 months ahead of onset. A 13 V-J model separated ophthalmopathy from stable hyperthyroidism.

Sequencing was done on a sample of blood. This TCR was sampled from a woman in her 40s with Graves' ophthalmopathy.

CDR3 sequence: CASCPGTANEKLFF. The CDR3, as DNA: TGTGCCAGTTGTCCCGGGACAGCTAATGAAAAACTGTTTTTT. The chain joins TRBV19 to TRBJ1-4; 7 bases fit TRBD1. V shed 8 bases and J 3 bases; nucleotides not matched to a gene: 6. Germline V gene lookup returns CDR1 LNHDA and CDR2 SQIVND (reference sequence). There are 14 residues in the CDR3.